The clone carrying this T cell receptor beta chain was counted between two and nine times. Its antigen remains unknown. This CDR3 is built from 13 residues. Germline V gives CDR1 LGHNA, CDR2 YSLEER. The ends were cut back, 0 bases at V and 6 bases at J, with 7 bases in the middle. Regarding donors, all were healthy bone marrow donors. These data come from a study of cytomegalovirus exposure and HLA in healthy donors. Study results and caveats: The authors listed 150 or so TCR beta chains as cytomegalovirus-associated. Cytomegalovirus status, reportedly, was diagnosed with high specificity and sensitivity by the classifier.

It was with 60 Vbeta and 13 Jbeta primers that the PCR ran. Sequenced by immunoSEQ multiplex PCR; TCRdb stores in-frame clones only, minus some. The sample lists 130,000 or so clones, around 79% seen once, with more than 2% in the top ten. The sequenced sample consisted of PBMCs. The rearrangement uses TRBV4-3 and TRBJ2-3; perhaps TRBD2 as D (6 bases). The sequence was collected from a woman aged 40 to 49 in good health and CMV-seropositive. The CDR3 DNA reads TGCGCCAGCAGCCAAGATGCGGGGGATACGCAGTATTTT. It specifies CASSQDAGDTQYF.